This is a list of T cell receptor beta chains from one sample in a study of shared clonotypes between healthy human individuals. Clones were read by immunoSEQ multiplex PCR, and TCRdb kept only the in-frame ones, dropping some. The table records millions of clones, roughly 92% of them present only once. The sequencing input was naive CD4+ T cells sorted from blood. Receptors originate from a man younger than 35 in good health. CDR3s include the opening cysteine and the closing phenylalanine or tryptophan. A D gene is named only where the DNA matches it firmly. Size tells how often a clone was seen (once, few, many) or the class of an expanded clone, and some rows leave it out.

clone_size j_call d_call v_call cdr3_aa cdr3_nt
. TRBJ2-1 TRBD2 TRBV19 CAASGSSYNEQFF TGTGCTGCAAGCGGGAGTTCCTACAATGAGCAGTTCTTC
. TRBJ1-3 . TRBV6-5 CASTSGVGNTIYF TGTGCCAGCACTTCCGGAGTTGGAAACACCATATATTTT
. TRBJ1-1 . TRBV18 CASSPGIGTEAFF TGTGCCAGCTCACCCGGGATAGGCACTGAAGCTTTCTTT
. TRBJ2-6 . TRBV5-1 CASSPDSGANVLTF TGCGCCAGCAGCCCCGACTCTGGGGCCAACGTCCTGACTTTC
. TRBJ1-1 . TRBV11-2 CASSLVIGDTEAFF TGTGCCAGCAGCTTAGTAATCGGGGACACTGAAGCTTTCTTT
. TRBJ2-3 . TRBV29-1 CSVEGDSTDTQYF TGCAGCGTTGAAGGGGACAGCACAGATACGCAGTATTTT
once TRBJ2-3 . TRBV5-4 CASSPEGVGDTQYF TGTGCCAGCAGCCCCGAGGGGGTCGGGGATACGCAGTATTTT
. TRBJ1-1 . TRBV20-1 CSARDVPEAFF TGCAGTGCTAGAGATGTCCCTGAAGCTTTCTTT
. TRBJ2-7 . TRBV20-1 CSAQRGNEQYF TGCAGTGCTCAGAGAGGGAACGAGCAGTACTTC
. TRBJ2-6 . TRBV10-1 CASSDMGTSGANVLTF TGCGCCAGCAGTGACATGGGGACCTCTGGGGCCAACGTCCTGACTTTC
. TRBJ1-1 . TRBV10-3 CAIREDQVQVTEAFF TGTGCCATCAGGGAAGATCAGGTACAAGTCACTGAAGCTTTCTTT
once TRBJ2-2 . TRBV9 CASSVAWMYGELFF TGTGCCAGCAGCGTAGCTTGGATGTACGGGGAGCTGTTTTTT
. TRBJ2-1 TRBD2 TRBV2 CASSLLAGGPNEQFF TGTGCCAGCAGTTTGCTAGCGGGGGGGCCCAATGAGCAGTTCTTC
. TRBJ2-2 . TRBV12-5 CASGLGSTNTGELFF TGTGCTAGTGGTTTGGGGTCCACTAACACCGGGGAGCTGTTTTTT
. TRBJ1-3 . TRBV4-1 CASSPQGYTIYF TGCGCCAGCAGCCCTCAGGGATACACCATATATTTT
. TRBJ2-5 TRBD2 TRBV5-1 CASSLMASGQETQYF TGCGCCAGCAGCTTGATGGCTAGCGGACAAGAGACCCAGTACTTC
. TRBJ2-1 TRBD2 TRBV10-3 CAIQEQRELNEQFF TGTGCCATCCAGGAGCAGCGGGAGCTCAATGAGCAGTTCTTC
. TRBJ2-7 . TRBV2 CASTRRALDYEQYF TGTGCCAGCACTCGGCGGGCACTTGACTACGAGCAGTACTTC
. TRBJ2-3 . TRBV18 CASSPPPSTSTDTQYF TGTGCCAGCTCACCACCGCCCAGCACAAGCACAGATACGCAGTATTTT
. TRBJ2-2 TRBD2 TRBV6-6 CASSYSGLAGAGELFF TGTGCCAGCAGTTACTCGGGACTAGCGGGGGCCGGGGAGCTGTTTTTT
. TRBJ2-7 . TRBV7-2 CASSLARLLEQYF TGTGCCAGCAGCTTAGCTAGGCTTCTGGAGCAGTACTTC
once TRBJ1-4 . TRBV6-1 CATSPLREKLFF TGTGCCACCTCTCCCCTGAGGGAAAAACTGTTTTTT
. TRBJ1-2 . TRBV2 CASRIGRYYGYTF TGTGCCAGCAGAATCGGCAGGTACTATGGCTACACCTTC
. TRBJ2-3 . TRBV11-2 CASSYIAASTDTQYF TGTGCCAGCAGCTACATAGCGGCCTCCACAGATACGCAGTATTTT
. TRBJ1-2 . TRBV5-1 CASRGSTVNYGYTF TGCGCCAGCAGGGGGTCCACTGTCAACTATGGCTACACCTTC
. TRBJ1-2 . TRBV19 CASSIGPGGDYGYTF TGTGCCAGTAGTATTGGTCCCGGGGGCGACTATGGCTACACCTTC
. TRBJ2-1 TRBD2 TRBV7-2 CASSLTSASSYNEQFF TGTGCCAGCAGCTTGACTAGCGCGAGCTCCTACAATGAGCAGTTCTTC
. TRBJ2-5 . TRBV6-1 CASSEAWGTQYF TGTGCCAGCAGTGAAGCTTGGGGGACCCAGTACTTC
. TRBJ1-6 . TRBV7-6 CASSLGLNNSPLHF TGTGCCAGCAGCCTCGGACTGAATAATTCACCCCTCCACTTT
once TRBJ2-7 . TRBV5-6 CASSVGPFSEQYF TGTGCCAGCAGCGTGGGACCTTTCTCCGAGCAGTACTTC
. TRBJ1-1 TRBD1 TRBV6-5 CASSSGGEVPEAFF TGTGCCAGCAGTTCAGGGGGCGAGGTTCCTGAAGCTTTCTTT
once TRBJ2-1 TRBD1 TRBV29-1 CSVIYRDRFKQFF TGCAGCGTGATATACCGGGACAGATTTAAGCAGTTCTTC
. TRBJ1-2 TRBD1 TRBV18 CASSLVGGRYGYTF TGTGCCAGCTCACTCGTAGGGGGCCGGTATGGCTACACCTTC
few TRBJ1-6 TRBD1 TRBV30 CAWSVDRGGNSPLHF TGTGCCTGGAGTGTCGACAGGGGAGGTAATTCACCCCTCCACTTT
. TRBJ2-7 . TRBV5-1 CASSPSNRISSYEQYF TGCGCCAGCAGCCCCAGTAACCGGATTAGTTCCTACGAGCAGTACTTC
. TRBJ2-1 . TRBV12-5 CASGFPKKQFF TGTGCTAGTGGTTTCCCAAAAAAGCAGTTCTTC
few TRBJ1-6 . TRBV7-9 CASSIFNSPLHF TGTGCCAGCAGCATATTTAATTCACCCCTCCACTTT
. TRBJ1-5 TRBD1 TRBV7-2 CASSTQDRGDQPQHF TGTGCCAGCAGCACCCAGGACAGGGGGGATCAGCCCCAGCATTTT
. TRBJ1-2 TRBD1 TRBV28 CASSLAGTALRNGYTF TGTGCCAGCAGTCTTGCCGGGACAGCTCTAAGGAATGGCTACACCTTC
. TRBJ1-4 TRBD1 TRBV28 CASSGAQGAVEKLFF TGTGCCAGCAGTGGCGCACAGGGGGCGGTTGAAAAACTGTTTTTT
. TRBJ2-7 TRBD2 TRBV6-6 CASSYPSGRASYEQYF TGTGCCAGCAGTTACCCAAGCGGGAGGGCCTCCTACGAGCAGTACTTC
. TRBJ1-6 . TRBV28 CASSAPPGQVDNSPLHF TGTGCCAGCAGTGCCCCCCCGGGACAAGTGGATAATTCACCCCTCCACTTT
. TRBJ2-1 . TRBV5-6 CASSLELVAPSYNEQFF TGTGCCAGCAGCTTGGAATTGGTGGCGCCTTCCTACAATGAGCAGTTCTTC
. TRBJ2-3 TRBD2 TRBV7-2 CATGLAGAGSTDTQYF TGTGCCACCGGACTAGCGGGAGCCGGGAGCACAGATACGCAGTATTTT
. TRBJ2-7 TRBD2 TRBV4-1 CASRRLAEDTYEQYF TGCGCCAGCAGAAGACTAGCGGAAGATACCTACGAGCAGTACTTC
. TRBJ1-1 . TRBV30 CAWSVVSRNTEAFF TGTGCCTGGAGTGTAGTATCGAGGAACACTGAAGCTTTCTTT
. TRBJ2-7 . TRBV10-2 CASSSSYEQYF TGCGCCAGCAGTTCTTCCTACGAGCAGTACTTC
. TRBJ2-3 . TRBV11-2 CASSPAGRSTDTQYF TGTGCCAGCAGCCCGGCGGGGCGAAGCACAGATACGCAGTATTTT